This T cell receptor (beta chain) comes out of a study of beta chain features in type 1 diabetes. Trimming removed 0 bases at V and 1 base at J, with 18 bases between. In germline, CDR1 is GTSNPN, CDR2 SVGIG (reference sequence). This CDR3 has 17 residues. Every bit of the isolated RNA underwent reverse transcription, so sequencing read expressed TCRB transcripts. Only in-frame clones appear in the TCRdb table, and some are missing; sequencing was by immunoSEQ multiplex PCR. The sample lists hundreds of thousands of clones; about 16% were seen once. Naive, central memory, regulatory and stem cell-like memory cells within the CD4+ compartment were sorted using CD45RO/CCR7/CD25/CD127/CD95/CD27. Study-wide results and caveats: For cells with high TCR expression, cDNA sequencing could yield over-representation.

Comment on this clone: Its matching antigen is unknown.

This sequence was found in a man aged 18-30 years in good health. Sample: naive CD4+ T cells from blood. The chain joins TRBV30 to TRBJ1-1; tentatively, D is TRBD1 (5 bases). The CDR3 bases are TGTGCCTGGAGTGTCTTTGTGTCCAGGGTCAGGAACACTGAAGCTTTCTTT. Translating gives CAWSVFVSRVRNTEAFF.